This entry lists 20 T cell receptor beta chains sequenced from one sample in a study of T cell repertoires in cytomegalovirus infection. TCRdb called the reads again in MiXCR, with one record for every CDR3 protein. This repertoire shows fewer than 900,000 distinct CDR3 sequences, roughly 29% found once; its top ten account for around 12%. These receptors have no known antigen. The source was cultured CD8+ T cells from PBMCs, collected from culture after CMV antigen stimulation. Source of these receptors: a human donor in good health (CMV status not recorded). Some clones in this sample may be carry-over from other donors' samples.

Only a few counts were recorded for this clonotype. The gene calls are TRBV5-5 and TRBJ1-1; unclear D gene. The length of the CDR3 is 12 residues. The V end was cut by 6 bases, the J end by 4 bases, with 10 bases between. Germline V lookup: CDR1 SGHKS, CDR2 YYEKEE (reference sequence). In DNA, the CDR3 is TGTGCCAGCACCGGAGAGGGCACTGAAGCTTTCTTT. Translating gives CASTGEGTEAFF.

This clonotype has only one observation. The CDR3 nucleotides read TGTGCCAGCAGTTCCCACCAAACAGGGGGCTACGGCTACGAGCAGTACTTC. It is translated as CASSSHQTGGYGYEQYF. J is TRBJ2-7 and V is TRBV27; 9 bases are shared with TRBD1. This CDR3 contains 17 residues. Germline CDR1 is MNHEY and CDR2 is SMNVEV (reference sequence). V lost 4 bases and J lost 3; bases outside the gene matches: 13.

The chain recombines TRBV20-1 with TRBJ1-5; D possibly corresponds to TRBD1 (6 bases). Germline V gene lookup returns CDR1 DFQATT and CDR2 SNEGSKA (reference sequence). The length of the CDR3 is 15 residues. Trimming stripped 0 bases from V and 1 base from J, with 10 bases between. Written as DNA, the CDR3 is TGCAGTGCTAGAGATTGGCAGGGGAGCAATCAGCCCCAGCATTTT. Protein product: CSARDWQGSNQPQHF.

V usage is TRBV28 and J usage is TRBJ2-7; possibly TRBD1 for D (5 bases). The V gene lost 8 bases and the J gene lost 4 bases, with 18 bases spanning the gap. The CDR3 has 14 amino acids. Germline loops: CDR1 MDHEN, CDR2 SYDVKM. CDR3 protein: CASGPRAKFYEQYV. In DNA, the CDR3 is TGTGCCAGCGGGCCCAGGGCGAAATTTTACGAGCAGTACGTC.

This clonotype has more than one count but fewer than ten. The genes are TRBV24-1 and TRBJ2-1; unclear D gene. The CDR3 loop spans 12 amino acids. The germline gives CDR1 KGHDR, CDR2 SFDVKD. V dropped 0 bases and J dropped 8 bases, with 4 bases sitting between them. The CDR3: CATSDLWYEQFF. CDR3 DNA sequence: TGTGCCACCAGTGATTTGTGGTATGAGCAGTTCTTC.

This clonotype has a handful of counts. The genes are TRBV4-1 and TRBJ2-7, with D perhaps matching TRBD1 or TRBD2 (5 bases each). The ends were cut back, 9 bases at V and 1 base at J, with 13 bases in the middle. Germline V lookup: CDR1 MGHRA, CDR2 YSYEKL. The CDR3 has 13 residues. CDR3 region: CASSRDVSYEQYF. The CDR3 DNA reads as TGCGCCAGTTCCCGGGACGTATCCTACGAGCAGTACTTC.

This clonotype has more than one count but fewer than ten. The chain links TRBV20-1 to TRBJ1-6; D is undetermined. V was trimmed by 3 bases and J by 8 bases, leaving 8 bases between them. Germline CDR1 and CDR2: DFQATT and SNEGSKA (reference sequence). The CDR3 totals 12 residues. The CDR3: CSAREYDSPLHF. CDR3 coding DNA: TGCAGTGCTAGGGAGTACGATTCACCCCTCCACTTT.

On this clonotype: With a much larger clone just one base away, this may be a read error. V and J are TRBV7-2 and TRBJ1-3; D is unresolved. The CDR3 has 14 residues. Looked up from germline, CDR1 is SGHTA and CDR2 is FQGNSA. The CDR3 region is CASTYIAGGNTICF. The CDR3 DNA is TGTGCCAGCACCTACATTGCGGGTGGAAACACCATATGTTTT.

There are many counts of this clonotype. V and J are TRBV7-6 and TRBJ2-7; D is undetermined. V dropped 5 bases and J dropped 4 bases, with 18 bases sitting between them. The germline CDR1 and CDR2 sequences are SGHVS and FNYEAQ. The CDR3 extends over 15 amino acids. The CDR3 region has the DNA TGTGCCAGCAGCCCCACCTGGTCCATGGGTTACGAGCAGTACTTC. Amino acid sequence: CASSPTWSMGYEQYF.

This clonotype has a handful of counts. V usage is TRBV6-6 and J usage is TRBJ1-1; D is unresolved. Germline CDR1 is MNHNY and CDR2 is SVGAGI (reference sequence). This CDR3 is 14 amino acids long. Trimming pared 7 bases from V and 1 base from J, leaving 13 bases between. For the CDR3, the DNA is TGTGCCAGCATTCTGGCGGACCCGAACACTGAAGCTTTCTTT. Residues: CASILADPNTEAFF.

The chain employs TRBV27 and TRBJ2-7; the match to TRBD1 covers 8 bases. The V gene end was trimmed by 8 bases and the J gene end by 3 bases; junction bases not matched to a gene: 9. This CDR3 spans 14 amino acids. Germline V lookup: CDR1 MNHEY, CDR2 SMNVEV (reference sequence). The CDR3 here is CASEDRGASYEQYF. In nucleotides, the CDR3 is TGTGCCAGCGAAGACAGGGGCGCAAGCTACGAGCAGTACTTC.

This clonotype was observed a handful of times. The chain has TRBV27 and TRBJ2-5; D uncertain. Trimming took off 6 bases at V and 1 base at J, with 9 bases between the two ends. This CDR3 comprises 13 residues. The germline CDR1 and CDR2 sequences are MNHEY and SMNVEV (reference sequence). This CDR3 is CASRGLSQETQYF. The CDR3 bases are TGTGCCAGCAGGGGCCTGAGCCAAGAGACCCAGTACTTC.

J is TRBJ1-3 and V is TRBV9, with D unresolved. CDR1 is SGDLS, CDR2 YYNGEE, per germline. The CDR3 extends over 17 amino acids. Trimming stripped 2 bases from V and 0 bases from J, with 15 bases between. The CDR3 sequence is CASSVPPDGTSGNTIYF. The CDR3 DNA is TGTGCCAGCAGCGTCCCCCCGGACGGAACCTCTGGAAACACCATATATTTT.

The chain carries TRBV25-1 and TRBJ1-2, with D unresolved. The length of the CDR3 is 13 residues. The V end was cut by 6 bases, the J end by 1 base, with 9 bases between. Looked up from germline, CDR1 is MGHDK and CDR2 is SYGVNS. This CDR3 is CASRTSHNYGYTF. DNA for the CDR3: TGTGCCAGCAGGACTAGTCATAACTATGGCTACACCTTC.

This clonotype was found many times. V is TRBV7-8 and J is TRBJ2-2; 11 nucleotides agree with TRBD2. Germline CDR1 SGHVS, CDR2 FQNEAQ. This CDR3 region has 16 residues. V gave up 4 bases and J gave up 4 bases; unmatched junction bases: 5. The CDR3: CASSSSGGPVTGELFF. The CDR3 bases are TGTGCCAGCAGCTCTAGCGGGGGGCCGGTCACCGGGGAGCTGTTTTTT. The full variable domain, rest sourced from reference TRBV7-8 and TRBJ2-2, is GAGVSQSPRYKVAKRGQDVALRCDPISGHVSLFWYQQALGQGPEFLTYFQNEAQLDKSGLPSDRFFAERPEGSVSTLKIQRTQQEDSAVYLCASSSSGGPVTGELFFGEGSRLTVL.

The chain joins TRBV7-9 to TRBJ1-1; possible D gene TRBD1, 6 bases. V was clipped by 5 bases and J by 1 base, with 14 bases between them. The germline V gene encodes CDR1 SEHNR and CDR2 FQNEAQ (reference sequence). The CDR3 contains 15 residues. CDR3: CASSGTGHRNTEAFF. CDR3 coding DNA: TGTGCCAGCAGCGGGACGGGACATAGGAACACTGAAGCTTTCTTT.

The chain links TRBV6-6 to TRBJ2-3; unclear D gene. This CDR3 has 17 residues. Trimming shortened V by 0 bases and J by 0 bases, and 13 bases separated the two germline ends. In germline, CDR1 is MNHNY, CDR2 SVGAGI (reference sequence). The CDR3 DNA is TGTGCCAGCAGTTACTCGAGATCGGGCCCTAGCACAGATACGCAGTATTTT. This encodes CASSYSRSGPSTDTQYF.

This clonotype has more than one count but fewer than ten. The CDR3 spells CASRPTGGGKGEAFF. For the CDR3, the DNA is TGTGCCAGCAGACCGACAGGGGGCGGTAAGGGTGAAGCTTTCTTT. The V gene is TRBV12-3 or TRBV12-4, the J gene TRBJ1-1, with 10 bases aligning to TRBD1. Losses at the gene ends were 6 bases for V and 7 bases for J; bases not matched to a gene: 11. This CDR3 has 15 residues.

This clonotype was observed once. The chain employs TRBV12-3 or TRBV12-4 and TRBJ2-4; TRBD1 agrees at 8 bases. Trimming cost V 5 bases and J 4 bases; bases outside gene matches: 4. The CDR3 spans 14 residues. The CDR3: CASSVGQGKNIQYF. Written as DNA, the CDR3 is TGTGCCAGCAGTGTTGGACAGGGAAAAAACATTCAGTACTTC.

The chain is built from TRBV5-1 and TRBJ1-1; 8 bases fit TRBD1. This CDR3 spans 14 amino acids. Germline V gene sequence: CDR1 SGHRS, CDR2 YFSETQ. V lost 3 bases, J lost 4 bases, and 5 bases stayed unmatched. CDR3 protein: CASSYRGGGTEAFF. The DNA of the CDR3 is TGCGCCAGCAGCTACAGGGGGGGGGGCACTGAAGCTTTCTTT. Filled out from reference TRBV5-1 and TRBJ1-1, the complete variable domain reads KAGVTQTPRYLIKTRGQQVTLSCSPISGHRSVSWYQQTPGQGLQFLFEYFSETQRNKGNFPGRFSGRQFSNSRSEMNVSTLELGDSALYLCASSYRGGGTEAFFGQGTRLTVV.